Included here is one TCR beta chain sequence, with context. From germline, CDR1 is SNHLY and CDR2 FYNNEI. This CDR3 has 12 residues. Deletions cut 9 bases from V and 5 bases from J, with 11 bases between. This sample stems from a study of cytomegalovirus exposure and HLA in healthy donors. Primers: 60 Vbeta forward and 13 Jbeta reverse. Clones were sequenced by immunoSEQ multiplex PCR, and TCRdb holds only the in-frame ones, with some missing. The sample consists of some 250,000 clones, about 81% of them appearing once. This sequence originates from a woman between 40 and 50 years old in good health and CMV-seropositive. The chain links TRBV2 to TRBJ2-1, with D perhaps matching TRBD1 (6 bases). Sequences were obtained from PBMCs. CDR3 region: CASLTGHNEQFF. The CDR3 DNA is TGTGCCAGTTTGACAGGCCACAATGAGCAGTTCTTC.